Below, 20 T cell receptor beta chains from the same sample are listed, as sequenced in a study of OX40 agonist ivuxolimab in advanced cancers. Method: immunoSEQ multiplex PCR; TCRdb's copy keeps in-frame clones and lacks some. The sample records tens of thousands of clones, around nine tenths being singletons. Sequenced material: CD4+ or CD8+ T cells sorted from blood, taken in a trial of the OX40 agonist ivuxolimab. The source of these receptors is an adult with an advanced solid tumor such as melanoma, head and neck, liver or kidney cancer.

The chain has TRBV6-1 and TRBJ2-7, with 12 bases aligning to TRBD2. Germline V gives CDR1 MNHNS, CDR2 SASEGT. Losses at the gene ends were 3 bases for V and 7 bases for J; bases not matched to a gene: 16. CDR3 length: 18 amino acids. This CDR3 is CASSDDPYTSGRLIEQYF. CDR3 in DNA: TGTGCCAGCAGTGATGACCCCTATACTAGCGGGAGGTTGATAGAGCAGTACTTC.

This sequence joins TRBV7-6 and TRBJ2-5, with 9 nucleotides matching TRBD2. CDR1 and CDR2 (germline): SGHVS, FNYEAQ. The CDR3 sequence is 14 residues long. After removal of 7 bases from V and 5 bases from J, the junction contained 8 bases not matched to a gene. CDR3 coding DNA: TGTGCCAGCACCCTAGCGGGATACGGGGAGACCCAGTACTTC. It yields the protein CASTLAGYGETQYF.

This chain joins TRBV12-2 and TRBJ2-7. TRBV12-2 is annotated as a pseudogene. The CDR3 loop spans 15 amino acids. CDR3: CASRLPVRGRYEQYF. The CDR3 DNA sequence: TGTGCAAGTCGCTTACCGGTCCGGGGCCGCTACGAGCAGTACTTC.

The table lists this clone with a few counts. CDR3 amino acids: CASRDSYSPLHF. CDR3 DNA sequence: TGTGCCAGCAGAGACTCGTATTCACCCCTCCACTTT. The rearrangement links TRBV27 to TRBJ1-6, with unresolved D. V was clipped by 6 bases and J by 8 bases, with 8 bases between them. The CDR3 has 12 amino acids. Looked up from germline, CDR1 is MNHEY and CDR2 is SMNVEV (reference sequence).

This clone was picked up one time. CDR3 sequence (DNA): TGTGCCAGCTCCCCGACCCGGCAAGAGACCCAGTACTTC. It translates to CASSPTRQETQYF. The V call is TRBV18, the J call TRBJ2-5; no reliable D call. The CDR3 spans 13 residues. Trimming stripped 6 bases from V and 2 bases from J, with 10 bases between. Germline CDR1 KGHSH, CDR2 LQKENI.

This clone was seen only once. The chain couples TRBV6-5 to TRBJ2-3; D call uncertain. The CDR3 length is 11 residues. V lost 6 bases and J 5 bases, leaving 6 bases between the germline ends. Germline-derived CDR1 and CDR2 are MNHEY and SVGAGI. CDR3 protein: CASRTEDTQYF. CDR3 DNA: TGTGCCAGCAGAACGGAAGATACGCAGTATTTT.

CDR3 sequence reads: CASSSSGTATGELFF. The DNA for the CDR3 is TGTGCCAGCAGCTCTTCCGGGACAGCCACCGGGGAGCTGTTTTTT. This chain uses TRBV11-3 with TRBJ2-2, with TRBD1 matching 7 bases. From germline, CDR1 is SGHNT and CDR2 YENEEA. Trimming cost V 4 bases and J 4 bases; bases outside gene matches: 6. This CDR3 has 15 amino acids.

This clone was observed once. As DNA, the CDR3 is TGTGCCAGCAGTTACGATGGAGGCTCCTACAATGAGCAGTTCTTC. Translation: CASSYDGGSYNEQFF. The rearrangement joins TRBV6-5 to TRBJ2-1; maybe TRBD2 (5 bases). The CDR3 has 15 residues. CDR1 and CDR2 (germline): MNHEY, SVGAGI. V shed 2 bases and J shed 0 bases, with 8 bases lying between them.

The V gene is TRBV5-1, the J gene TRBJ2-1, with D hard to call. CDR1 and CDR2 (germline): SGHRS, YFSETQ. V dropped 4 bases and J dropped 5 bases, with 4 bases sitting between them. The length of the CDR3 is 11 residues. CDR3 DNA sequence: TGCGCCAGCAGCGTCCACAATGAGCAGTTCTTC. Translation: CASSVHNEQFF.

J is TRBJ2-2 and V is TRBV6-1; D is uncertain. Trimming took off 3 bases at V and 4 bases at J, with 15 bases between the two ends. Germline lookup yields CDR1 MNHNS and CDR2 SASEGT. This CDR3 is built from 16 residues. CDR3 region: CASSDSPSRSTGELFF. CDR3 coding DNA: TGTGCCAGCAGTGACAGCCCTAGTCGAAGCACCGGGGAGCTGTTTTTT.

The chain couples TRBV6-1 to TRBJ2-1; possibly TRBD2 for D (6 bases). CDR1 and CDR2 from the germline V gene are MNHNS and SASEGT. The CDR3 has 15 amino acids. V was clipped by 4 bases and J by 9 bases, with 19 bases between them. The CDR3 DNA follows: TGTGCCAGCAGTGGGGGATCATGGGGGGAGACTGAGCAGTTCTTC. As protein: CASSGGSWGETEQFF.

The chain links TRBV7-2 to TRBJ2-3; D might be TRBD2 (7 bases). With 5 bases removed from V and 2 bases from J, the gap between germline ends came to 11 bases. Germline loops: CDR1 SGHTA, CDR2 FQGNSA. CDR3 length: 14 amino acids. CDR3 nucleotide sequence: TGTGCCAGCAGCCTAGGGGGGGTCACAGATACGCAGTATTTT. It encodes CASSLGGVTDTQYF. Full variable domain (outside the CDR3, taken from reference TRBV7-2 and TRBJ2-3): GAGVSQSPSNKVTEKGKDVELRCDPISGHTALYWYRQSLGQGLEFLIYFQGNSAPDKSGLPSDRFSAERTGGSVSTLTIQRTQQEDSAVYLCASSLGGVTDTQYFGPGTRLTVL.

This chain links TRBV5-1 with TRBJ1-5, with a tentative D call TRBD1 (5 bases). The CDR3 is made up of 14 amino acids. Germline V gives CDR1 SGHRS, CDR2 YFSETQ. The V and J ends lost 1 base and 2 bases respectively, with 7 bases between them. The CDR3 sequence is CASSLTGRNQPQHF. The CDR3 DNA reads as TGCGCCAGCAGCTTGACAGGTCGCAATCAGCCCCAGCATTTT.

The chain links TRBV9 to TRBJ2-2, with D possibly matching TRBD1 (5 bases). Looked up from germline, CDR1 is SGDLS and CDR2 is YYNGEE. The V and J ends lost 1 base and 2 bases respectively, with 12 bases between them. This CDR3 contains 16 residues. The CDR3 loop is CASSVREGVNTGELFF. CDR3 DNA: TGTGCCAGCAGCGTACGAGAAGGGGTTAACACCGGGGAGCTGTTTTTT.

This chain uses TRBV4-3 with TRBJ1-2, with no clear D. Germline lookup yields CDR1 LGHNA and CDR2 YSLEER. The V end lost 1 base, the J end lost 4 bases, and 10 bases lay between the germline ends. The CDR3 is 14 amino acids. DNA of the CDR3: TGCGCCAGCAGCCAAGGAAGGACTTCCTATGGCTACACCTTC. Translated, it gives CASSQGRTSYGYTF.

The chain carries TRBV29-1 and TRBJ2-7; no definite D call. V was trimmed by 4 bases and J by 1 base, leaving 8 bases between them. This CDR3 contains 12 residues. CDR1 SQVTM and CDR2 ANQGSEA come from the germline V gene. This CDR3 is CSVGNKSYEQYF. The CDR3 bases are TGCAGCGTTGGAAACAAGTCCTACGAGCAGTACTTC.

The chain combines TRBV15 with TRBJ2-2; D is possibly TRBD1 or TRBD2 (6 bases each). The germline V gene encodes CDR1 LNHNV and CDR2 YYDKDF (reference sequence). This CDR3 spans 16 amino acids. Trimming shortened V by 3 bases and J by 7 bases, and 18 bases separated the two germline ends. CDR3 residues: CATSRLMGGLGGELFF. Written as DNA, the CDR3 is TGTGCCACCAGCAGGCTAATGGGGGGCCTGGGCGGGGAGCTGTTTTTT.

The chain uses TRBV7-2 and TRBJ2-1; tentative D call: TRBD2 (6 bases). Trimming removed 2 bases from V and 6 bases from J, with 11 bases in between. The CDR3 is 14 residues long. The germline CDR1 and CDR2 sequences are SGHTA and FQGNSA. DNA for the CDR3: TGTGCCAGCAGCTTAAGTCCGGGAGCCAATGAGCAGTTCTTC. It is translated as CASSLSPGANEQFF.

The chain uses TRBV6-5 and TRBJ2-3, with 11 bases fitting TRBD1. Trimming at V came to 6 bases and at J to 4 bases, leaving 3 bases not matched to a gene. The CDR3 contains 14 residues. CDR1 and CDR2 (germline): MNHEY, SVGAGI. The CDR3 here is CASRRTGGADTQYF. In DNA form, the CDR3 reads TGTGCCAGCAGGAGGACAGGGGGCGCAGATACGCAGTATTTT.

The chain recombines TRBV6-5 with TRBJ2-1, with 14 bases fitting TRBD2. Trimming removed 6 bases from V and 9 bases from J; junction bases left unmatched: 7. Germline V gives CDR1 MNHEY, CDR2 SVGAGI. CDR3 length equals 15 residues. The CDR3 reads CASSGGTSGSSEQFF. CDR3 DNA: TGTGCCAGCAGCGGTGGGACTAGCGGGAGCAGTGAGCAGTTCTTC.